These T cell receptor beta chains were read from a single sample in a study of T cell responses to AZD1222 COVID-19 vaccine. TCRdb's copy holds only in-frame clones and misses some; the assay was immunoSEQ multiplex PCR. The table shows 65,000 to 70,000 clones, with about 80% occurring only once. The source material was peripheral blood, sampled 28 days after the second AZD1222 dose. All receptors come from an adult who received the AZD1222 COVID-19 vaccine. Each CDR3 is given with its conserved first and last residue. D genes are given only for firm matches. The listing skips clone size in some rows; elsewhere it reads once, few, many or a size class.

j_call d_call clone_size v_call cdr3_aa cdr3_nt
TRBJ2-1 - - TRBV7-2 CASSLVGRSSYNEQFF TGTGCCAGCAGCTTAGTTGGGCGTAGCTCCTACAATGAGCAGTTCTTC
TRBJ2-3 TRBD2 - TRBV6-6 CASLASLAGSTDTQYF TGTGCCAGCCTAGCTTCGCTAGCGGGGAGCACAGATACGCAGTATTTT
TRBJ1-3 - - TRBV5-1 CASSLDRTDYTIYF TGCGCCAGCAGCTTGGACAGGACGGATTACACCATATATTTT
TRBJ2-2 TRBD2 - TRBV29-1 CSIKGLAGANTGELFF TGCAGCATCAAGGGACTAGCGGGGGCCAACACCGGGGAGCTGTTTTTT
TRBJ2-7 TRBD1 - TRBV18 CASSPRDRVFGQYF TGTGCCAGCTCACCACGGGACAGGGTTTTTGGGCAGTACTTC
TRBJ1-5 TRBD1 - TRBV15 CATRDRVNQPQHF TGTGCCACCAGGGACAGGGTCAATCAGCCCCAGCATTTT
TRBJ2-1 - - TRBV7-2 CASFLTRDPEQFF TGTGCCAGCTTCCTTACCAGGGATCCGGAGCAGTTCTTC
TRBJ2-7 - few TRBV27 CASSLDPRDSYEQYF TGTGCCAGCAGTTTAGACCCCAGGGACTCCTACGAGCAGTACTTC
TRBJ1-3 TRBD1 - TRBV18 CASSPPRDRGTGNTIYF TGTGCCAGCTCACCACCGAGGGACAGGGGAACTGGAAACACCATATATTTT
TRBJ1-1 TRBD1 once TRBV7-2 CASSSTGSWSTEAFF TGTGCCAGCAGCTCGACAGGGTCCTGGAGCACTGAAGCTTTCTTT
TRBJ1-2 - few TRBV5-4 CASSLGTDYGYTF TGTGCCAGCAGCTTGGGAACAGATTATGGCTACACCTTC
TRBJ1-6 - - TRBV30 CAWSPGSNSPLHF TGTGCCTGGTCTCCCGGGTCCAATTCACCCCTCCACTTT
TRBJ1-6 - once TRBV7-2 CASSLAGPPNSPLHF TGTGCCAGCAGCTTAGCGGGGCCCCCTAATTCACCCCTCCACTTT
TRBJ1-3 - once TRBV28 CASSLSVGGGNTIYF TGTGCCAGCAGTTTATCGGTGGGTGGTGGAAACACCATATATTTT
TRBJ1-6 - - TRBV28 CASSLLGVQDSPLHF TGTGCCAGCAGTTTACTGGGGGTGCAGGATTCACCCCTCCACTTT
TRBJ2-1 - - TRBV6-5 CASREGLGAYNEQFF TGTGCCAGCAGGGAGGGACTTGGGGCCTACAATGAGCAGTTCTTC
TRBJ1-2 TRBD1 - TRBV5-1 CASSLRTRTGGALGYTF TGCGCCAGCAGCTTGAGAACCCGGACAGGGGGTGCTTTGGGCTACACCTTC
TRBJ2-5 TRBD1 - TRBV6-5 CASSYVTGGETQYF TGTGCCAGCAGTTACGTGACAGGGGGAGAGACCCAGTACTTC
TRBJ2-1 TRBD2 - TRBV7-2 CASSPRSGGPSSYNEQFF TGTGCCAGCAGCCCACGGTCGGGGGGGCCGAGCTCCTACAATGAGCAGTTCTTC
TRBJ2-3 TRBD2 - TRBV3-1/TRBV3-2 CASSQVYGLAGGTDTQYF TGTGCCAGCAGCCAAGTTTATGGACTAGCGGGGGGCACAGATACGCAGTATTTT
TRBJ1-1 - - TRBV9 CASRPAGGGIEAFF TGTGCCAGCAGGCCTGCCGGGGGTGGGATTGAAGCTTTCTTT
TRBJ2-7 - - TRBV2 CASSDRYEQYF TGTGCCAGCAGTGACCGGTACGAGCAGTACTTC
TRBJ2-1 - - TRBV6-5 CASSSRGLWDEQFF TGTGCCAGCAGTTCCCGAGGGCTGTGGGATGAGCAGTTCTTC
TRBJ1-3 - - TRBV9 CASSVGGSYSGNTIYF TGTGCCAGCAGCGTAGGTGGGAGTTACTCTGGAAACACCATATATTTT
TRBJ1-6 - - TRBV2 CASSEGQGRPPLHF TGTGCCAGCAGTGAAGGTCAGGGACGGCCACCCCTCCACTTT
TRBJ1-3 - - TRBV23-1 CASTHSVPENTIYF TGCGCCAGCACCCACTCGGTGCCGGAAAACACCATATATTTT
TRBJ1-1 - once TRBV5-6 CASSFDFNTEAFF TGTGCCAGCAGCTTTGACTTCAACACTGAAGCTTTCTTT
TRBJ2-3 - - TRBV7-6 CASSRIPQGSITDTQYF TGTGCCAGCAGCCGAATCCCACAGGGTAGTATTACAGATACGCAGTATTTT
TRBJ2-3 - - TRBV4-3 CASSQGTRRQHTQYF TGCGCCAGCAGCCAAGGTACCCGAAGACAACATACGCAGTATTTT
TRBJ1-1 - - TRBV29-1 CSVQGQSLNTEAFF TGCAGCGTCCAAGGACAGTCTTTGAACACTGAAGCTTTCTTT
TRBJ2-7 - - TRBV11-3 CASSSGHQTPYEQYF TGTGCCAGCAGCTCGGGACACCAAACACCATACGAGCAGTACTTC
TRBJ1-2 - - TRBV4-2 CASSLDRRNYGYTF TGTGCCAGCAGCCTCGACAGGCGAAACTATGGCTACACCTTC
TRBJ1-3 - - TRBV5-1 CASRRGESSGNTIYF TGCGCCAGCAGAAGGGGAGAGAGCTCTGGAAACACCATATATTTT
TRBJ1-6 - few TRBV6-5 CASSKTEPYNSPLHF TGTGCCAGCAGCAAGACAGAGCCTTATAATTCACCCCTCCACTTT
TRBJ1-1 - - TRBV3-1/TRBV3-2 CASSQDVMNTEAFF TGTGCCAGCAGTCAGGACGTTATGAACACTGAAGCTTTCTTT
TRBJ2-3 - - TRBV4-3 CASSQGTGRWGSTDTQYF TGCGCCAGCAGCCAAGGAACAGGGAGATGGGGTAGCACAGATACGCAGTATTTT
TRBJ2-1 TRBD2 - TRBV19 CASMRLAGHNEQFF TGTGCCAGTATGCGACTAGCGGGTCACAATGAGCAGTTCTTC